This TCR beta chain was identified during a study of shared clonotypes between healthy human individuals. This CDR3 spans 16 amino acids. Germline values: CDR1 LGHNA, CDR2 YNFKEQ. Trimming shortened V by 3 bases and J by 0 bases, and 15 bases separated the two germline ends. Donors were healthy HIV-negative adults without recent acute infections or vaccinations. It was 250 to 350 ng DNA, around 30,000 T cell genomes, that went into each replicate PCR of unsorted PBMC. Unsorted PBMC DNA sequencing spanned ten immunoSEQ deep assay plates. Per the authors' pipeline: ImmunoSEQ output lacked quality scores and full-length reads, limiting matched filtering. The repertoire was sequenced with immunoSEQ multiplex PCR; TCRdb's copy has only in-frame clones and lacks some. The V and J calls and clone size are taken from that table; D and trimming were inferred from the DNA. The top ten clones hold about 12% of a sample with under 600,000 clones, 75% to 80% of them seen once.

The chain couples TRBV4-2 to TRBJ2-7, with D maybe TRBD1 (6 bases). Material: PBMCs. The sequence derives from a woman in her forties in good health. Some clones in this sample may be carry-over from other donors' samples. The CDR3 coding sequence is TGTGCCAGCAGCCAGAGTTACAGGGTGAGCTCCTACGAGCAGTACTTC. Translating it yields CASSQSYRVSSYEQYF.